This TCR beta chain originates from a study of T cell responses to AZD1222 COVID-19 vaccine. This CDR3 comprises 14 residues. The germline V gene has CDR1 SNHLY and CDR2 FYNNEI. The V gene lost 2 bases and the J gene lost 2 bases, with 10 bases spanning the gap. Study findings and constraints: Unmutated regions of variants are reportedly targeted by nearly half of spike-specific TCRs.

Only in-frame clones appear in the TCRdb table, and some are missing; sequencing was by immunoSEQ multiplex PCR. The sample has 150,000 to 200,000 clones, about 90% seen once. Regarding this clone: Its antigen is currently unknown.

The receptor was isolated from an adult who received the AZD1222 COVID-19 vaccine. The V call is TRBV2, the J call TRBJ2-7; D is unclear. The specimen was peripheral blood, collected 28 days after the second AZD1222 dose. CDR3 in DNA: TGTGCCAGCAGTGAACAGGACGGAGCCTACGAGCAGTACTTC. It is translated as CASSEQDGAYEQYF.